This T cell receptor beta chain is from a study of cytotoxic CD8 clonotypes in ibrutinib-treated CLL. Study information: Among the samples, the mean was roughly 240,000 productive templates and tens of thousands of productive rearrangements.

CDR1 SGHRS and CDR2 YFSETQ come from the germline V gene. Trimming removed 0 bases at V and 5 bases at J, with 15 bases between. The length of the CDR3 is 16 residues. Measured with immunoSEQ multiplex PCR; TCRdb has only the in-frame clones, and not every one. The table includes approximately 150,000 clones, around 77% detected once. The clonotype comes from a human donor with chronic lymphocytic leukemia. Sequencing was performed on PBMCs, taken after 12 months of ibrutinib treatment. The chain carries TRBV5-1 and TRBJ2-1; D is uncertain. As DNA, the CDR3 is TGCGCCAGCAGCTTGGTTAGGGAAGCGATTAACAATGAGCAGTTCTTC. Its protein is CASSLVREAINNEQFF. Drawing the rest from reference TRBV5-1 and TRBJ2-1, the complete variable domain is KAGVTQTPRYLIKTRGQQVTLSCSPISGHRSVSWYQQTPGQGLQFLFEYFSETQRNKGNFPGRFSGRQFSNSRSEMNVSTLELGDSALYLCASSLVREAINNEQFFGPGTRLTVL.